This paragraph reports one T cell receptor (beta chain). Some clones are missing from TCRdb's copy, which holds only in-frame ones; the method was immunoSEQ multiplex PCR. This table holds roughly 110,000 clones, approximately 90% found once. This entry belongs to a study of T cell changes during pregnancy in multiple sclerosis. The sequence was collected from a female donor in good health, enrolled as a control in a pregnancy study. The sample consisted of peripheral blood, taken in the third trimester of pregnancy.

CDR3 sequence reads: CASSLGTSTLQETQYF. CDR3 nucleotide sequence: TGTGCCAGCAGCTTGGGGACTTCCACCCTGCAAGAGACCCAGTACTTC. This chain uses TRBV5-4 with TRBJ2-5, with D perhaps TRBD2 (5 bases). Per the germline V gene, CDR1 is SGHNT and CDR2 is YYREEE (reference sequence). The CDR3 is 16 residues long. V was cut by 0 bases and J by 2 bases, with 14 bases left in between. The variable domain in full, with the rest retrieved from reference TRBV5-4 and TRBJ2-5, is ETGVTQSPTHLIKTRGQQVTLRCSSQSGHNTVSWYQQALGQGPQFIFQYYREEENGRGNFPPRFSGLQFPNYSSELNVNALELDDSALYLCASSLGTSTLQETQYFGPGTRLLVL.